This TCR beta chain was obtained from a study of blood T cell repertoires in COVID-19. Living in under 30 US areas, the participants were between roughly 18 and 90 years of age. Authors' analysis steps: It was from reference gene primer amplification that nucleated cell counts were estimated. Clones were read by immunoSEQ multiplex PCR, and TCRdb kept only the in-frame ones, dropping some. The V and J calls and clone size were taken over from that table, and D and trimming were inferred from the DNA. Among around 300,000 clones listed, roughly 90% were seen once. CDR3 length: 15 amino acids. V lost 1 base, J lost 6 bases, and 10 bases lay in between. CDR1 MDHEN and CDR2 SYDVKM come from the germline V gene.

Sequenced input: PBMCs or T cells enriched from blood (not recorded which). The rearrangement uses TRBV28 and TRBJ1-6, with TRBD1 as a possible D gene (5 bases). This clonotype originated in a woman under 40 who had recovered from COVID-19. The CDR3 sequence: CASSLLSGSNSPLHF. The CDR3 DNA reads as TGTGCCAGCAGTTTATTGTCAGGGTCTAATTCACCCCTCCACTTT.